Reported below is one T cell receptor beta chain. The table came from immunoSEQ multiplex PCR; TCRdb's copy has only in-frame clones and leaves some out. The sample holds roughly 700,000 clones, 90% seen once. The entry originates in a study of blood T cell repertoires in COVID-19. Sequencing was carried out using peripheral blood. This TCR derives from a woman aged 18-29 years with acute or convalescent COVID-19.

CDR3 sequence reads: CAWSDLGREKLFF. The CDR3, as DNA: TGTGCCTGGAGTGACCTAGGGAGGGAAAAACTGTTTTTT. The rearrangement uses TRBV30 and TRBJ1-4, with no clear D. The germline gives CDR1 GTSNPN, CDR2 SVGIG (reference sequence). The ends were cut back, 1 base at V and 8 bases at J, with 11 bases in the middle. The CDR3 is 13 residues long.